The following is a T cell receptor (beta chain) sequence with its context. The antigen remains undetermined. The sample comes from a study of graft-versus-host responses after intestinal transplantation. Findings and limits, study-wide: Early post-transplant HvG declines were associated with peak circulating GvH clone levels. Clonal ratios of graft-versus-host to host-versus-graft in allografts were high for patients exhibiting graft-donor T cell macrochimerism.

The CDR3 has 14 residues. Trimming removed 4 bases from V and 2 bases from J; junction bases left unmatched: 4. The germline CDR1 and CDR2 sequences are SGDLS and YYNGEE. Profiled with immunoSEQ multiplex PCR; TCRdb holds only in-frame clones, not every one. The sample holds about 120,000 clones, roughly 91% seen once. The sequencing used unstimulated CD4+ T cells sorted from spleen or lymph node cells, collected before intestinal transplant. This sequence joins TRBV9 and TRBJ1-2; 8 nucleotides align to TRBD1. The origin of this receptor is a human donor who received an intestinal transplant. The CDR3 region is CASSRDRLNYGYTF. The CDR3 DNA follows: TGTGCCAGCAGCCGGGACAGGTTAAACTATGGCTACACCTTC. Looking up the rest from reference TRBV9 and TRBJ1-2 gives the full variable domain: DSGVTQTPKHLITATGQRVTLRCSPRSGDLSVYWYQQSLDQGLQFLIQYYNGEERAKGNILERFSAQQFPDLHSELNLSSLELGDSALYFCASSRDRLNYGYTFGSGTRLTVV.